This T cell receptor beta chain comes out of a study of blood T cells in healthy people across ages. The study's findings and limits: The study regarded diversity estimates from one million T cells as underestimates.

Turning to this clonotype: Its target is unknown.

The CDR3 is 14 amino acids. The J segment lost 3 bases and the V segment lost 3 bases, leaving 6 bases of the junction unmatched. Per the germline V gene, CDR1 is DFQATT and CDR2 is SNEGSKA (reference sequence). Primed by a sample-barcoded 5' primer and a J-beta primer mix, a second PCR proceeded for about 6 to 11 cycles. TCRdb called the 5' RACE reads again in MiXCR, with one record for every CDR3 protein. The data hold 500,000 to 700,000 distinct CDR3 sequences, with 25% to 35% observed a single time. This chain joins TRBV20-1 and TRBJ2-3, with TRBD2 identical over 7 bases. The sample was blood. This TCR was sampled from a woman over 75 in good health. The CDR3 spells CSARGGERTDTQYF. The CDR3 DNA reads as TGCAGTGCTAGGGGGGGGGAAAGAACAGATACGCAGTATTTT.